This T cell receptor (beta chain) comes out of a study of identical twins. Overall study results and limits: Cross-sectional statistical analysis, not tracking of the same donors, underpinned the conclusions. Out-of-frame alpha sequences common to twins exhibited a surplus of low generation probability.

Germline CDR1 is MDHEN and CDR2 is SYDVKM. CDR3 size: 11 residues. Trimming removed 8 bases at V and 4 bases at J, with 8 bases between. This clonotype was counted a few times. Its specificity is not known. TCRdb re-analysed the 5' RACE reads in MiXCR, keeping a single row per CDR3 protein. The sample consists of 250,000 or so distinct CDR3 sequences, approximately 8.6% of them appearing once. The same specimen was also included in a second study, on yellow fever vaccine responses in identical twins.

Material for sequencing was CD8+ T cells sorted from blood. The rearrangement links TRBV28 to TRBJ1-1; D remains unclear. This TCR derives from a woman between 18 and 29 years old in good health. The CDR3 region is CASQTPTEAFF. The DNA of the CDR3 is TGTGCCAGCCAAACCCCCACTGAAGCTTTCTTT.